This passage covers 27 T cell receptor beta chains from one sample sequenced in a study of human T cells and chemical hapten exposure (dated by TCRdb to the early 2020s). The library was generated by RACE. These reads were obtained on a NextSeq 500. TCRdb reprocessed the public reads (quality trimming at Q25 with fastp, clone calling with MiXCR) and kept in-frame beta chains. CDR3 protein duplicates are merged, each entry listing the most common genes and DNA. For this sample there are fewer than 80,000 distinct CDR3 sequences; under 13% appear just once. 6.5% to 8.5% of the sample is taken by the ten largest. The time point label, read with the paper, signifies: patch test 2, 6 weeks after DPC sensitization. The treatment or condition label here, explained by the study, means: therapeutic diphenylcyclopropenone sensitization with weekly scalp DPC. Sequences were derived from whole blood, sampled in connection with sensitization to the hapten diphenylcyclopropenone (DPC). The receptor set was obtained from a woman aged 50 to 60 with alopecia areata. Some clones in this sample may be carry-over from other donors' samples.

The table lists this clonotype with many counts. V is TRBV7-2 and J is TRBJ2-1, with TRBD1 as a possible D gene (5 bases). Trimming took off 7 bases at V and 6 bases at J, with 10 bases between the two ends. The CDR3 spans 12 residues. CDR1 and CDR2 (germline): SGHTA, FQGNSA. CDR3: CASNRQTNEQFF. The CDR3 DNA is TGTGCCAGCAACCGACAGACCAATGAGCAGTTCTTC.

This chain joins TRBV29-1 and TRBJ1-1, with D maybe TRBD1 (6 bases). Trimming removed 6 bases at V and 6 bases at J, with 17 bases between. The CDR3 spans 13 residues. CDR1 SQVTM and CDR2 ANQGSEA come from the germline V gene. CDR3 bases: TGCAGCGTGGCCTCGACAAGGGGGGCTGAAGCTTTCTTT. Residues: CSVASTRGAEAFF.

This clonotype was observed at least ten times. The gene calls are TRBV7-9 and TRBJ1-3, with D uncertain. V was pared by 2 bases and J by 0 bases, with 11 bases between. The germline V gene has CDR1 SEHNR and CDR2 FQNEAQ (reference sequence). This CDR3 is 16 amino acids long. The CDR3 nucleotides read TGTGCCAGCAGCTTATGGGCGGGAGTCTCTGGAAACACCATATATTTT. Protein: CASSLWAGVSGNTIYF.

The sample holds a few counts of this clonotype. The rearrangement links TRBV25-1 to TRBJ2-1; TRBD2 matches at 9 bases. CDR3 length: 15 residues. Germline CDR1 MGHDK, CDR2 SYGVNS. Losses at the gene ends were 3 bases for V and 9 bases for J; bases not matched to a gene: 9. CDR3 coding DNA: TGTGCCAGCAGTGATATTAGCGGGAGAAGGGTTGAGCAGTTCTTC. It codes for CASSDISGRRVEQFF.

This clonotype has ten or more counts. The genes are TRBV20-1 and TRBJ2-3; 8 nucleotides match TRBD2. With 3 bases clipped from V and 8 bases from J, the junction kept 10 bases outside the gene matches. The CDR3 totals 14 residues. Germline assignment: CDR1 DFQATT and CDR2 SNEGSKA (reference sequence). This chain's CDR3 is CSASPAGVGRTQYF. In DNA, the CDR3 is TGCAGTGCTAGCCCAGCGGGAGTGGGGCGTACGCAGTATTTT.

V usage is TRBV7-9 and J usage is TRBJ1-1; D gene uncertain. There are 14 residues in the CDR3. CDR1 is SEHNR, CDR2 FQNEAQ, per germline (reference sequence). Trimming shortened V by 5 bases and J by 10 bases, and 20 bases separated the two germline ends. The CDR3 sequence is CASSRGGVPIGAFF. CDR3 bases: TGTGCCAGCAGCCGGGGTGGGGTCCCAATTGGAGCTTTCTTT.

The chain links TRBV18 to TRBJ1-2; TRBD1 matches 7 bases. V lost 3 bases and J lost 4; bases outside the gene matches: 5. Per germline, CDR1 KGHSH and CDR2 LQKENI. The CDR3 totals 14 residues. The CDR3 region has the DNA TGTGCCAGCTCACCGGCAGGGGGGTTCTATGGCTACACCTTC. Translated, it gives CASSPAGGFYGYTF.

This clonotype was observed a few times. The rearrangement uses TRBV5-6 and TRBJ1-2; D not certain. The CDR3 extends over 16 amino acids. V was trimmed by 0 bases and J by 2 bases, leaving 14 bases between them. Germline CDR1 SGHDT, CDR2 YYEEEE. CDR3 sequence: CASSLGVGRDNYGYTF. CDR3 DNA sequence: TGTGCCAGCAGCTTGGGGGTAGGTCGCGACAACTATGGCTACACCTTC.

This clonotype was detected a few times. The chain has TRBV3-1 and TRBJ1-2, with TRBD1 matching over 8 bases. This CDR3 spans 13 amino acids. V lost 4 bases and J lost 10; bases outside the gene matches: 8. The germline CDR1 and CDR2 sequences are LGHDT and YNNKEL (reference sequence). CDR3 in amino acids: CASSPSDRGIYTF. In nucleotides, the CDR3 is TGTGCCAGCAGCCCCTCTGACAGGGGAATCTACACCTTC.

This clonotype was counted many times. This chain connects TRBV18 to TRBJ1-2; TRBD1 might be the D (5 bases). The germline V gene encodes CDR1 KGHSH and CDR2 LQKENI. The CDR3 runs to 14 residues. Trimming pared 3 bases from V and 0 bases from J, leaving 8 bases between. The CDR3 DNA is TGTGCCAGCTCACCCGACAGCTCTAACTATGGCTACACCTTC. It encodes CASSPDSSNYGYTF.

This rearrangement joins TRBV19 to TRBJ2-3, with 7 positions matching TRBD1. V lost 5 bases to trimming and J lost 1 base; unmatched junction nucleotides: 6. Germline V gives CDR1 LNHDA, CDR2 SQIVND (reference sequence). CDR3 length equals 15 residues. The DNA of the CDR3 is TGTGCCAGTAGTGCCCAAGACAGGGGCACAGATACGCAGTATTTT. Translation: CASSAQDRGTDTQYF.

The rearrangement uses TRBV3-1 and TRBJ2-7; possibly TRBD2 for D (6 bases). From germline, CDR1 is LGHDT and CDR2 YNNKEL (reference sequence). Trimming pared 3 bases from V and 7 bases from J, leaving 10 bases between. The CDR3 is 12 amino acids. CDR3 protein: CASSQPRGEQYF. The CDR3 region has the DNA TGTGCCAGCAGCCAGCCCCGGGGGGAGCAGTACTTC.

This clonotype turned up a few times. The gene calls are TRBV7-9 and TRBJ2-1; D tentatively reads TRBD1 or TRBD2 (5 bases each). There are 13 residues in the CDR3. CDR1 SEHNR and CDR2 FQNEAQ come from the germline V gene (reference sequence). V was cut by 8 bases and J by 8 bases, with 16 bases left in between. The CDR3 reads CASPEGPLDEQFF. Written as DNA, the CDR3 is TGTGCCAGCCCTGAGGGACCTTTGGATGAGCAGTTCTTC.

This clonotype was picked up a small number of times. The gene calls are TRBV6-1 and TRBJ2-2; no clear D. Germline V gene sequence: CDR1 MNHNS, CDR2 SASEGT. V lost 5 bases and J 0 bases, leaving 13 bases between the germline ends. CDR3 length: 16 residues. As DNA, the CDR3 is TGTGCCAGCAGTATTACCCCCGTAGCGAACACCGGGGAGCTGTTTTTT. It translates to CASSITPVANTGELFF.

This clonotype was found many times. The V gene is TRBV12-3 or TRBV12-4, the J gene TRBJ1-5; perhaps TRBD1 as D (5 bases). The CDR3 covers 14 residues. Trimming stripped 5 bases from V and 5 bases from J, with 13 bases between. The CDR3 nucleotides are TGTGCCAGCAGTCCGGGACCCGAGTATCAGCCCCAGCATTTT. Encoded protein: CASSPGPEYQPQHF.

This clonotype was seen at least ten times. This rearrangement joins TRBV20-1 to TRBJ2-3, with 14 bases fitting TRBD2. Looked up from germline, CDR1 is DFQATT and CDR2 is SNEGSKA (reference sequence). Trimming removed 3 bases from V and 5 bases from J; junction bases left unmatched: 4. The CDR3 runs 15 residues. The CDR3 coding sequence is TGCAGTGCTAGGGGACTAGCGGGAGTATTAGATACGCAGTATTTT. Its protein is CSARGLAGVLDTQYF.

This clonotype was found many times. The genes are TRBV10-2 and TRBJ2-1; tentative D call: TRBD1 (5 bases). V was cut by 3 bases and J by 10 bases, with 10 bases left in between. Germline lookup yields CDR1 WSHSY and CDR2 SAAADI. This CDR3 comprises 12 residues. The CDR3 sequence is CASSDWGEEQFF. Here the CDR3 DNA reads TGCGCCAGCAGTGATTGGGGCGAGGAGCAGTTCTTC.

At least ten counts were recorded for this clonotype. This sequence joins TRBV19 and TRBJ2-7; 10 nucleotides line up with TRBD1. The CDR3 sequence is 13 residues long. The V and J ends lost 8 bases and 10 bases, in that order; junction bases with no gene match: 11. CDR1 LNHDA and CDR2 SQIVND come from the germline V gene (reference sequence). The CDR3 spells CASRDRGRLYQYF. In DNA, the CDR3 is TGTGCCAGTCGAGACAGGGGGCGCCTATACCAGTACTTC.

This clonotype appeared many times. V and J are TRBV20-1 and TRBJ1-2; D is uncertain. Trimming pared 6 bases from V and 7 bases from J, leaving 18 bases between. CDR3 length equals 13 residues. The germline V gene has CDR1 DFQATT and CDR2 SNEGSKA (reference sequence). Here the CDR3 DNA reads TGCAGTGCCACCCCCGCCAAACAGTCTGGCTACACCTTC. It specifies CSATPAKQSGYTF.

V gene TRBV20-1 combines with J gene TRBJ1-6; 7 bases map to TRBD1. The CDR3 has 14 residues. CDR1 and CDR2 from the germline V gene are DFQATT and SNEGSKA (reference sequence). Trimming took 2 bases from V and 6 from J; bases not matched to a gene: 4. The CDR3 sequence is CSARRDSSNSPLHF. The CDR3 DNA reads TGCAGTGCTAGAAGGGACAGCTCTAATTCACCCCTCCACTTT.

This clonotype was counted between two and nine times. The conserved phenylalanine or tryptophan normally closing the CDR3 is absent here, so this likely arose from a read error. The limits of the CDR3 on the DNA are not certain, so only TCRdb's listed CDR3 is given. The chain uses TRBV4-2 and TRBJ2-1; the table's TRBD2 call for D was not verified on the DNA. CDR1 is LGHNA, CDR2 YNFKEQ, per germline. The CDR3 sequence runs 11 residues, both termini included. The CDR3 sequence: CASSQGPRTNI.

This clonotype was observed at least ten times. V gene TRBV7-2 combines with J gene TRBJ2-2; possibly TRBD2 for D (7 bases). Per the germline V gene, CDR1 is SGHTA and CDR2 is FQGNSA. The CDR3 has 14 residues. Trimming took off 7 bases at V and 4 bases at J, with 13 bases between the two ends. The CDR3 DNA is TGTGCCAGCACCCGAGGGGGGGTCACCGGGGAGCTGTTTTTT. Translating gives CASTRGGVTGELFF.

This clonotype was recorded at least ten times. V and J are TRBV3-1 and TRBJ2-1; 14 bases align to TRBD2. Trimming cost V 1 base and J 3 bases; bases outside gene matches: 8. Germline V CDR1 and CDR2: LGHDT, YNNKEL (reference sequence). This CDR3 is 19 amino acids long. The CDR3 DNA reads TGTGCCAGCAGCCAAGTCGGACTAGCGGGAGGATCTTTCTACAATGAGCAGTTCTTC. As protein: CASSQVGLAGGSFYNEQFF.

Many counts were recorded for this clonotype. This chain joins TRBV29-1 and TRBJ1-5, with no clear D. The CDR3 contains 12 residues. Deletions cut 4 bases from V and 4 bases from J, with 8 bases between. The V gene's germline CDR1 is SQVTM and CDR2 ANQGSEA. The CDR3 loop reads CSVGQINQPQHF. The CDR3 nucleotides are TGCAGCGTTGGCCAGATAAATCAGCCCCAGCATTTT.

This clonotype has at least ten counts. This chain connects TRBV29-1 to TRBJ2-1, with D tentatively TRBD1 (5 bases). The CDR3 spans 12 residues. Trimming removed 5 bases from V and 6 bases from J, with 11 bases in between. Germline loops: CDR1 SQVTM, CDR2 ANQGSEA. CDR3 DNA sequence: TGCAGCGTTCGGCCAGGGCCCAATGAGCAGTTCTTC. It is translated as CSVRPGPNEQFF.

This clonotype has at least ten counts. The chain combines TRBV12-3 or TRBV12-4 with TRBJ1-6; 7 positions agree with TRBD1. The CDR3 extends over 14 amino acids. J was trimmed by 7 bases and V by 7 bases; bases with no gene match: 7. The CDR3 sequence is CASNRQGLNSPLHF. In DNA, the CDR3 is TGTGCCAGCAATAGACAGGGCTTAAATTCACCCCTCCACTTT.

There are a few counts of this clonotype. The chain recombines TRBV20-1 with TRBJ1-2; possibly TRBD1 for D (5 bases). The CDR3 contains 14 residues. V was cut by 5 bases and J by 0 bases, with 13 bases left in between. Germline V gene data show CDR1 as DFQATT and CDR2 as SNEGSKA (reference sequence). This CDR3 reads CSAPRGVSNYGYTF. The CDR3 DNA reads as TGCAGTGCTCCACGGGGGGTTTCTAACTATGGCTACACCTTC.